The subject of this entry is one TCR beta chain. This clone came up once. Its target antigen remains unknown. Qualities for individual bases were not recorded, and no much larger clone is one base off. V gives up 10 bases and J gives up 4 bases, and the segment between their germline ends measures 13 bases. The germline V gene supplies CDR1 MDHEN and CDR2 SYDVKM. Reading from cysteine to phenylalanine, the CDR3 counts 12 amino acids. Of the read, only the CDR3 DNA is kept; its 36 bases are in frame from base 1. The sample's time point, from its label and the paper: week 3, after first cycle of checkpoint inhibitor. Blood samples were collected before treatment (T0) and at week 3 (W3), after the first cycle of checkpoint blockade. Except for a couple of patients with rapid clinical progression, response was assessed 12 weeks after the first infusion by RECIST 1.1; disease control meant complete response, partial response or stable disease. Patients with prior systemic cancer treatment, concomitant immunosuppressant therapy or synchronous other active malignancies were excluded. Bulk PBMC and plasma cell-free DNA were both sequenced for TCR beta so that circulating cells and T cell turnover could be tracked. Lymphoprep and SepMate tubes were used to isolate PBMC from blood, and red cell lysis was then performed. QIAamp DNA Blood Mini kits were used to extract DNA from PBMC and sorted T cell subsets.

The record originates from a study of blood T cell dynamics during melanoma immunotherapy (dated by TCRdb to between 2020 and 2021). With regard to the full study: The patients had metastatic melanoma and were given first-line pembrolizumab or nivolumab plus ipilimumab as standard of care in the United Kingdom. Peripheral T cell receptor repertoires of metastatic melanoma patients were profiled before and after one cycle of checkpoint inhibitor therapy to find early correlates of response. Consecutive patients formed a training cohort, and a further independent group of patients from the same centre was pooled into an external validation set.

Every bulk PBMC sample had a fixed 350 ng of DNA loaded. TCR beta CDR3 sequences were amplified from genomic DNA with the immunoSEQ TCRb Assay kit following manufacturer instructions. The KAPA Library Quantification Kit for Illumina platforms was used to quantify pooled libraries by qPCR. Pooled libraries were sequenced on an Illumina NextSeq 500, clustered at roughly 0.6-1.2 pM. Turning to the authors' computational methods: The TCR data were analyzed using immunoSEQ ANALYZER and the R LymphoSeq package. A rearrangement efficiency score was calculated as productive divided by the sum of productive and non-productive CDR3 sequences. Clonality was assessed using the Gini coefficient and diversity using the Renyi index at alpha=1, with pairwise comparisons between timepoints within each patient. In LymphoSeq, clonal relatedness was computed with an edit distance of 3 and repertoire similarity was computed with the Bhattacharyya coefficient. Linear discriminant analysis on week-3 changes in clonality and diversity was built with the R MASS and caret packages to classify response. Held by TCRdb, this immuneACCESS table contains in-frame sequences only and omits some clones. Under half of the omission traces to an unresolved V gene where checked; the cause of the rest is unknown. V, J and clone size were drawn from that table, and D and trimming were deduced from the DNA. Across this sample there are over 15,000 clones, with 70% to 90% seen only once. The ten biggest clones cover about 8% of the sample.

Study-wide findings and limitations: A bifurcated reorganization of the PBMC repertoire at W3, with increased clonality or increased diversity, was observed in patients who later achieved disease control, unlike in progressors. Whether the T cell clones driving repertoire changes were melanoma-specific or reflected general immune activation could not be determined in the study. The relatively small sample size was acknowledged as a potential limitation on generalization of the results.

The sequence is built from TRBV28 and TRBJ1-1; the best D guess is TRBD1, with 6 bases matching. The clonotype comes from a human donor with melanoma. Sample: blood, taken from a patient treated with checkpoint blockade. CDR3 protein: CATTQGFTEAFF. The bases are TGTGCCACCACACAGGGATTCACTGAAGCTTTCTTT.